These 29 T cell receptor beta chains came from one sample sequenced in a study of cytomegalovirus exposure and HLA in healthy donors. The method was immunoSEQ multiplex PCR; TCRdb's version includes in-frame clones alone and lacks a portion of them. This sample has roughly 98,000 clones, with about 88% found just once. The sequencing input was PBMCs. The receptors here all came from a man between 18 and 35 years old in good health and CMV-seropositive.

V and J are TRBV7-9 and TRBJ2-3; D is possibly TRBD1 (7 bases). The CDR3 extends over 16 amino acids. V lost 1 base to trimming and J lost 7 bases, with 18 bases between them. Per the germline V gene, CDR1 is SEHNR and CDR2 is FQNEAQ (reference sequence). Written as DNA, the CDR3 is TGTGCCAGCAGCTTAGGAGGAGGGACAGAGAGATATACGCAGTATTTT. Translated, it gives CASSLGGGTERYTQYF.

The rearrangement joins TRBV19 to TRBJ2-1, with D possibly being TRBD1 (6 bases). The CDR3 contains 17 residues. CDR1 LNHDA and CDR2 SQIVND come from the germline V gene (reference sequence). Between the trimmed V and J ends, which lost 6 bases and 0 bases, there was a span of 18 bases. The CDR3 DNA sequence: TGTGCCAGTAGCCCCCATCCCGGGACACCCTCCTACAATGAGCAGTTCTTC. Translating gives CASSPHPGTPSYNEQFF.

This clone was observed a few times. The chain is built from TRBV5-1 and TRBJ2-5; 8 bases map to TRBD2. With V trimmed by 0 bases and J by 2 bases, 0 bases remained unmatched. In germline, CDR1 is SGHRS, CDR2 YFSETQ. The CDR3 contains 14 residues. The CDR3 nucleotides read TGCGCCAGCAGCTTGGGACTAGCGCAAGAGACCCAGTACTTC. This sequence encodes CASSLGLAQETQYF.

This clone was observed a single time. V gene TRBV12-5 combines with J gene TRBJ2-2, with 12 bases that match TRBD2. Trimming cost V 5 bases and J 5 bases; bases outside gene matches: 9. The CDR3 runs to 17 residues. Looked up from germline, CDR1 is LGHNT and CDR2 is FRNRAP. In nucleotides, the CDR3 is TGTGCTAGTGGTCCCGGACTAGCGGGGATAGCTACCGGGGAGCTGTTTTTT. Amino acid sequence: CASGPGLAGIATGELFF.

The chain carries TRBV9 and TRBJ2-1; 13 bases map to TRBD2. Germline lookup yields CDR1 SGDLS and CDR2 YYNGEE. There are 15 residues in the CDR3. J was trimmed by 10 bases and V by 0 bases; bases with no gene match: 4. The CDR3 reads CASSVGTSGSREQFF. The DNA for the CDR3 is TGTGCCAGCAGCGTAGGGACTAGCGGGAGCAGGGAGCAGTTCTTC.

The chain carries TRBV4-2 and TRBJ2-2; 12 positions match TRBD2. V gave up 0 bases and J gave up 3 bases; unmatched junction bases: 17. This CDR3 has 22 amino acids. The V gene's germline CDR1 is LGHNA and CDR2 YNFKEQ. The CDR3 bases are TGTGCCAGCAGCCAAGATCGGGGACCGGCTAGCGGGGGGGCCTTCTACACCGGGGAGCTGTTTTTT. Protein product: CASSQDRGPASGGAFYTGELFF.

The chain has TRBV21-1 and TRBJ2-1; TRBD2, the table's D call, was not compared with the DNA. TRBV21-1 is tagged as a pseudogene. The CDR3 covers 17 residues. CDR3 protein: CASSKVSAEKDRNEQFF. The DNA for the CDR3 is TGTGCCAGCAGCAAAGTCAGCGCCGAGAAAGATCGAAATGAGCAGTTCTTC.

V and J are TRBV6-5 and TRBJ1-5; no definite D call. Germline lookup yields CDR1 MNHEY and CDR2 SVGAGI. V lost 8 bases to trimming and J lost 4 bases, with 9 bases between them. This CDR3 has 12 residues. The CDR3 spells CASAQPNQPQHF. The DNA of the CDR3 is TGTGCCAGCGCACAGCCAAATCAGCCCCAGCATTTT.

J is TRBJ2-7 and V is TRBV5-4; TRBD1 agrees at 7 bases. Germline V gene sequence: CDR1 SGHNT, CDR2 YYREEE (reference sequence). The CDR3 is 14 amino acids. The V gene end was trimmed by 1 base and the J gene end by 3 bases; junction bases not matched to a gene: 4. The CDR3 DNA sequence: TGTGCCAGCAGCTTGCGGGGACAGAGCTACGAGCAGTACTTC. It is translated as CASSLRGQSYEQYF.

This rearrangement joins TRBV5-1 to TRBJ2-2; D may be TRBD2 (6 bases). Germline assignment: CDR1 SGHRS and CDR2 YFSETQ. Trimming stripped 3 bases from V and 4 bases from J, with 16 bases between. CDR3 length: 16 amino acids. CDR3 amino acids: CASSSPLGRGTGELFF. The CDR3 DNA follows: TGCGCCAGCAGCTCACCACTCGGGCGGGGCACCGGGGAGCTGTTTTTT.

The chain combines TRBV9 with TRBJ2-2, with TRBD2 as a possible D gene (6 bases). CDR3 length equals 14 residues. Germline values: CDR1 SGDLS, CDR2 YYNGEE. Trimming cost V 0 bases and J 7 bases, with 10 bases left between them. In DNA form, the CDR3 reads TGTGCCAGCAGCGTAGAGACTAGGGGCGGGGAGCTGTTTTTT. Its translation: CASSVETRGGELFF.

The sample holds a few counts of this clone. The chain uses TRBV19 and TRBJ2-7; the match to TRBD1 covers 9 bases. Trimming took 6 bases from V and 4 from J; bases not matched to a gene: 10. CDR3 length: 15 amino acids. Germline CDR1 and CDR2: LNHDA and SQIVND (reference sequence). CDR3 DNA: TGTGCCAGTAGCAACCAAGGGACAGGGCGTTACGAGCAGTACTTC. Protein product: CASSNQGTGRYEQYF.

Here the CDR3 DNA reads TGTGCCAGCAGCTTGGGATGGTCAGTAAATGAGCAGTTCTTC. Amino acids: CASSLGWSVNEQFF. The chain is built from TRBV5-6 and TRBJ2-1; D gene ambiguous. The CDR3 runs to 14 residues. Trimming stripped 0 bases from V and 7 bases from J, with 11 bases between. Germline CDR1 reads SGHDT; CDR2 reads YYEEEE.

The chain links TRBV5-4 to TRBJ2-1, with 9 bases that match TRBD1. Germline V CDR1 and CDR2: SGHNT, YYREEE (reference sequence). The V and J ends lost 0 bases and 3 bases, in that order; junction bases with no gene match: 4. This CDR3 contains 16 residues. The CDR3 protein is CASSLDPDRGYNEQFF. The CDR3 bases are TGTGCCAGCAGCTTGGATCCGGACAGGGGCTACAATGAGCAGTTCTTC.

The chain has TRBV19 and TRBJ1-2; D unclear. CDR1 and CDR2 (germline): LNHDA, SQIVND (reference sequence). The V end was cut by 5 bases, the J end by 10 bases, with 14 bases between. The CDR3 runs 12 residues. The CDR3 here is CASSFEARVYTF. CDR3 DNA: TGTGCCAGTAGTTTTGAGGCTCGGGTCTACACCTTC.

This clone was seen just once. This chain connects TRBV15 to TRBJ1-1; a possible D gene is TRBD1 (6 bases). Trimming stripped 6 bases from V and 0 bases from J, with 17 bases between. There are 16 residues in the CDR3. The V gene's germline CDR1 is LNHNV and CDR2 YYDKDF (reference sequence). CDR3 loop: CATSSGAGVMNTEAFF. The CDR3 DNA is TGTGCCACCAGTTCTGGGGCAGGGGTTATGAACACTGAAGCTTTCTTT.

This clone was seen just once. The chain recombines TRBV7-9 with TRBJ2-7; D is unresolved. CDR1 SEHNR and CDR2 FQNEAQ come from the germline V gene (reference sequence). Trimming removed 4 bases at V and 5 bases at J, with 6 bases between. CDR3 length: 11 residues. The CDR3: CASSSIDEQYF. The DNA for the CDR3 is TGTGCCAGCAGCTCCATTGACGAGCAGTACTTC.

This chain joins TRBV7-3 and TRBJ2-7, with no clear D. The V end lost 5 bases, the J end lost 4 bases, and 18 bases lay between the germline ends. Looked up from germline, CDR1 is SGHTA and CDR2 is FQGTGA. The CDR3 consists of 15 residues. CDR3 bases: TGTGCCAGCAGCCCTAGTGCTAGTCATCAATACGAGCAGTACTTC. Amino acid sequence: CASSPSASHQYEQYF. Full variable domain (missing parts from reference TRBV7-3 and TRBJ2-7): GAGVSQTPSNKVTEKGKYVELRCDPISGHTALYWYRQSLGQGPEFLIYFQGTGAADDSGLPNDRFFAVRPEGSVSTLKIQRTERGDSAVYLCASSPSASHQYEQYFGPGTRLTVT.

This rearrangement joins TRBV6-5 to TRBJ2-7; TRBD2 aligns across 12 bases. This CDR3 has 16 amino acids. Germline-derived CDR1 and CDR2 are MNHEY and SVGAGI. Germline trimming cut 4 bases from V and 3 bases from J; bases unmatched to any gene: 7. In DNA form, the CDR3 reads TGTGCCAGCAGTTCCACTAGCGGGAGGTTTAGCTACGAGCAGTACTTC. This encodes CASSSTSGRFSYEQYF.

As DNA, the CDR3 is TGTGCCAGCAGCTTGCCAGCGGGGGGTGAGGGGACCCAGTACTTC. Its protein is CASSLPAGGEGTQYF. The V gene is TRBV11-2, the J gene TRBJ2-5, with TRBD2 matching over 9 bases. The V segment lost 3 bases and the J segment 7 bases; nucleotides outside the gene matches: 9. Per germline, CDR1 SGHAT and CDR2 FQNNGV. This CDR3 has 15 residues.

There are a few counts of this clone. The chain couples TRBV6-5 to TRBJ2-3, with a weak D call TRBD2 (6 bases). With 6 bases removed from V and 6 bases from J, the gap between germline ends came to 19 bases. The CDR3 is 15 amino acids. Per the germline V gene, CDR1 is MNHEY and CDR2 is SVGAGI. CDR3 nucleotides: TGTGCCAGCAGCCGGCGGGATAGAGGTGCGGATACGCAGTATTTT. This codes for CASSRRDRGADTQYF.

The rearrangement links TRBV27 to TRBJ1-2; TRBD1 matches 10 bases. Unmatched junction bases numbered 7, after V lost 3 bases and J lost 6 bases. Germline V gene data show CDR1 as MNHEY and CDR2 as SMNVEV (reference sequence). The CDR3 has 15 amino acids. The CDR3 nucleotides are TGTGCCAGCAGTTTGTTTGCCGGGACAGGGGATGGCTACACCTTC. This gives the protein CASSLFAGTGDGYTF.

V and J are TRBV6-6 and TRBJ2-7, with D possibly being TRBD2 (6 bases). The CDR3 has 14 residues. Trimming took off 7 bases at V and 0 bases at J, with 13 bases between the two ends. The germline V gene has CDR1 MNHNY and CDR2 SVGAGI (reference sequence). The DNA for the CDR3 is TGTGCCAGCAATGGGGCGGGACTCTCCTACGAGCAGTACTTC. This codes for CASNGAGLSYEQYF.

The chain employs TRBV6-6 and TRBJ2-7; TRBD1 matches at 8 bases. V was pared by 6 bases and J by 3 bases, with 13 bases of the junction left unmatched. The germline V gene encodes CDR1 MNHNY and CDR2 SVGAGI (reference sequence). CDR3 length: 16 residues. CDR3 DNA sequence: TGTGCCAGCAGCCCCGAGACAGGGGCGAATATCTACGAGCAGTACTTC. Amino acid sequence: CASSPETGANIYEQYF.

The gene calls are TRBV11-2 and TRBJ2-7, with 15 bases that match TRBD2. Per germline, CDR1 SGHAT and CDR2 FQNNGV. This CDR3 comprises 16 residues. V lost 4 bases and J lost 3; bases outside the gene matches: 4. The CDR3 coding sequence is TGTGCCAGCAGCTCGGGGACTAGCGGGAGGTACTACGAGCAGTACTTC. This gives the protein CASSSGTSGRYYEQYF. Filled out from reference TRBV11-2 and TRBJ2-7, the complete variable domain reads EAGVAQSPRYKIIEKRQSVAFWCNPISGHATLYWYQQILGQGPKLLIQFQNNGVVDDSQLPKDRFSAERLKGVDSTLKIQPAKLEDSAVYLCASSSGTSGRYYEQYFGPGTRLTVT.

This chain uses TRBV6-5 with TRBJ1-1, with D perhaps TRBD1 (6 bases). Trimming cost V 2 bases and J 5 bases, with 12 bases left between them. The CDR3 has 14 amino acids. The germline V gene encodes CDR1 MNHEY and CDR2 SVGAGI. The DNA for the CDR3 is TGTGCCAGCAGTTACGACACAGGGATTACTGAAGCTTTCTTT. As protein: CASSYDTGITEAFF.

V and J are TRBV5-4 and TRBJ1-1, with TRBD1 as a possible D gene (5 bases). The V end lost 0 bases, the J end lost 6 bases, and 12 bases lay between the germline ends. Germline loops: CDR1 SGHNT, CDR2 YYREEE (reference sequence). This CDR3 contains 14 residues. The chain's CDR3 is CASSLEGRRAEAFF. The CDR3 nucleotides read TGTGCCAGCAGCTTGGAGGGGAGGCGGGCTGAAGCTTTCTTT.

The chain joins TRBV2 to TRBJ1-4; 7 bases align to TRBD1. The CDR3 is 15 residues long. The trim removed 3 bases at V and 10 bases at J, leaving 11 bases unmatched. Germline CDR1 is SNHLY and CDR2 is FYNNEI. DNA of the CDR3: TGTGCCAGCAGTGATTCCGGGACAGCAGTTGCAAAACTGTTTTTT. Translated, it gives CASSDSGTAVAKLFF.

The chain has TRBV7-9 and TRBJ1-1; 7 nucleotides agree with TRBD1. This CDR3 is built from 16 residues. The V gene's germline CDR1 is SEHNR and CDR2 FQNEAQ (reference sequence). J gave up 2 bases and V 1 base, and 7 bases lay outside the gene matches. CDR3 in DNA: TGTGCCAGCAGCTTAGAAGGGGGCGTCGGCAACACTGAAGCTTTCTTT. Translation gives CASSLEGGVGNTEAFF.